This T cell receptor (beta chain) was sequenced for a study of blood T cell repertoires in COVID-19. TCRdb's copy holds only in-frame clones and misses some; the assay was immunoSEQ multiplex PCR. The sample shows some 200,000 clones, just over 85% of them seen only once. V was cut by 6 bases and J by 2 bases, with 10 bases left in between. The CDR3 sequence is 13 residues long. CDR1 and CDR2 from the germline V gene are SGHDT and YYEEEE. The sample comprised peripheral blood. V gene TRBV5-6 combines with J gene TRBJ2-3; weak D call: TRBD2 (5 bases). The sequence derives from a man aged 18 to 30 with active or convalescent COVID-19. CDR3 in DNA: TGTGCCAGCAAGAGGGCGTACACAGATACGCAGTATTTT. This encodes CASKRAYTDTQYF.